This T cell receptor beta chain is drawn from a study of CD8+ T cells in alopecia areata. Sample treatment: oral pan-JAK inhibitor, 5-10 mg twice daily. The sample holds one count of this clone. Germline trimming cut 2 bases from V and 2 bases from J; bases unmatched to any gene: 4. Germline CDR1 is SGHRS and CDR2 is YFSETQ. This CDR3 has 15 amino acids. Sequencing used cDNA as its template, made by extracting RNA and reverse transcribing it. TCRdb's copy holds only in-frame clones and misses some; the assay was immunoSEQ multiplex PCR. The sample has 130,000 to 150,000 clones; around 82% are singletons.

The chain uses TRBV5-1 and TRBJ2-4; 7 bases fit TRBD1. Sequencing used CD8+ T cells sorted from blood, obtained at week 4, from a patient treated with tofacitinib. The receptor's source is a human donor with alopecia areata. The CDR3 region has the DNA TGCGCCAGCAGCTTCACAGGGGACCCCAAAAACATTCAGTACTTC. The encoded protein is CASSFTGDPKNIQYF.